What follows describes a single T cell receptor beta chain. The data were obtained in a study of CD8 T cells in Susac syndrome. CDR3 length: 16 residues. When the RNA was reverse transcribed, random hexamers were used with an input of roughly 0.5 to 1 ug. MiXCR, applied by TCRdb to the immunoSEQ multiplex PCR reads, yields one record per CDR3 protein. Of some 75,000 distinct CDR3 sequences detected, approximately 93% appear once; the ten largest clones hold 0.35% to 0.55%. This rearrangement joins TRBV21-1 to TRBJ1-1. TRBV21-1 constitutes a pseudogene. Sequenced: CD8+ T cells from PBMCs. The TCR comes from a human donor with Susac syndrome. This CDR3 reads CASSPHPGASYTEAFF. CDR3 nucleotides: TGTGCCAGCAGCCCTCACCCAGGGGCCTCGTACACTGAAGCTTTCTTT.